This T cell receptor (beta chain) is drawn from a study of siplizumab effects on memory and regulatory T cells (dated by TCRdb to between 2017 and 2020). About the full investigation: The study examined how the anti-CD2 antibody siplizumab affects alloreactive T-cell subsets in allogeneic mixed lymphocyte reactions built from human PBMCs. What the research found in general, with its limitations: No functional confirmation was obtained for the suppressive function of proliferating Tregs from siplizumab cultures. Among mappable alloreactive CD4+ clones, an average Treg-derived fraction of about 69% was observed with siplizumab, compared with roughly 28% in control reactions. Siplizumab significantly lowered the cumulative frequency of alloreactive sequences that could be traced to unstimulated CD4+ memory T cells. Because sequences below about 10^-5 frequency were poorly captured, only a minor fraction of alloreactive clones could be mapped to unstimulated subsets. Greater diversity appeared to be present in unstimulated naive T cells than in memory T cells, and a substantial contribution to the alloresponse seemed to be made by naive cells. A naive or memory phenotype could not be assigned to roughly 75-96% of proliferating CD4+ or CD8+ clones.

Sorted unstimulated T cells and proliferating T cells recovered from mixed lymphocyte reactions underwent TCRbeta CDR3 sequencing. Fresh whole blood from fewer than twelve HLA-typed healthy donors was used to isolate PBMCs. Inclusive of the bounding cysteine and phenylalanine, the CDR3 is 18 residues long. Of all the DNA, just the CDR3 is kept, 54 bases in frame from base 1. Reading the germline V gene (reference sequence) gives CDR1 MNHEY and CDR2 SMNVEV. V gives up 6 bases and J gives up 0 bases, and the segment between their germline ends measures 21 bases. The library was obtained by the immunoSEQ multiplex PCR assay. Each sample had some 96,000 TCR templates assayed by the deep sequencing platform. Genomic DNA extracted from sorted T cells was used for TCRbeta CDR3 sequencing. Regarding the original processing steps: Clonal analysis of TCRbeta CDR3 data was done in the R programming language. Unstimulated samples were compared with post-reaction CFSE-low samples to define alloreactive CD4+ and CD8+ clones. By matching sequences to the repertoires of sorted unstimulated Treg and non-Treg cells, each alloreactive CD4+ clone was assigned a regulatory or non-regulatory origin. The table was pulled from immuneACCESS by TCRdb, which kept in-frame rearrangements only. Such tables lose some clones; where checked, under half of the loss comes from unresolved V genes, and the rest has no known cause. V and J calls and clone size are those listed in that table; D and trimming were worked out from the DNA. Across this sample there are 90,000 to 120,000 clones, with approximately 92% seen only once. The ten most abundant clones make up under 3% of the sample.

In regard to this clone: The antigen it recognizes is unknown. No base quality values were provided; no much bigger clone lies one nucleotide off.

The sequence was obtained from a human donor in good health. Some clones in this sample may be carry-over from other donors' samples. Sequenced material: CD4+ T cells sorted from blood. The receptor chain draws on TRBV27 and TRBJ1-5; the D region possibly corresponds to TRBD1 (5 bases align). The DNA sequence follows: TGTGCCAGCAGCCCCAACCGGTGGGGGGGAGTTAGCAATCAGCCCCAGCATTTT. This is translated as CASSPNRWGGVSNQPQHF.